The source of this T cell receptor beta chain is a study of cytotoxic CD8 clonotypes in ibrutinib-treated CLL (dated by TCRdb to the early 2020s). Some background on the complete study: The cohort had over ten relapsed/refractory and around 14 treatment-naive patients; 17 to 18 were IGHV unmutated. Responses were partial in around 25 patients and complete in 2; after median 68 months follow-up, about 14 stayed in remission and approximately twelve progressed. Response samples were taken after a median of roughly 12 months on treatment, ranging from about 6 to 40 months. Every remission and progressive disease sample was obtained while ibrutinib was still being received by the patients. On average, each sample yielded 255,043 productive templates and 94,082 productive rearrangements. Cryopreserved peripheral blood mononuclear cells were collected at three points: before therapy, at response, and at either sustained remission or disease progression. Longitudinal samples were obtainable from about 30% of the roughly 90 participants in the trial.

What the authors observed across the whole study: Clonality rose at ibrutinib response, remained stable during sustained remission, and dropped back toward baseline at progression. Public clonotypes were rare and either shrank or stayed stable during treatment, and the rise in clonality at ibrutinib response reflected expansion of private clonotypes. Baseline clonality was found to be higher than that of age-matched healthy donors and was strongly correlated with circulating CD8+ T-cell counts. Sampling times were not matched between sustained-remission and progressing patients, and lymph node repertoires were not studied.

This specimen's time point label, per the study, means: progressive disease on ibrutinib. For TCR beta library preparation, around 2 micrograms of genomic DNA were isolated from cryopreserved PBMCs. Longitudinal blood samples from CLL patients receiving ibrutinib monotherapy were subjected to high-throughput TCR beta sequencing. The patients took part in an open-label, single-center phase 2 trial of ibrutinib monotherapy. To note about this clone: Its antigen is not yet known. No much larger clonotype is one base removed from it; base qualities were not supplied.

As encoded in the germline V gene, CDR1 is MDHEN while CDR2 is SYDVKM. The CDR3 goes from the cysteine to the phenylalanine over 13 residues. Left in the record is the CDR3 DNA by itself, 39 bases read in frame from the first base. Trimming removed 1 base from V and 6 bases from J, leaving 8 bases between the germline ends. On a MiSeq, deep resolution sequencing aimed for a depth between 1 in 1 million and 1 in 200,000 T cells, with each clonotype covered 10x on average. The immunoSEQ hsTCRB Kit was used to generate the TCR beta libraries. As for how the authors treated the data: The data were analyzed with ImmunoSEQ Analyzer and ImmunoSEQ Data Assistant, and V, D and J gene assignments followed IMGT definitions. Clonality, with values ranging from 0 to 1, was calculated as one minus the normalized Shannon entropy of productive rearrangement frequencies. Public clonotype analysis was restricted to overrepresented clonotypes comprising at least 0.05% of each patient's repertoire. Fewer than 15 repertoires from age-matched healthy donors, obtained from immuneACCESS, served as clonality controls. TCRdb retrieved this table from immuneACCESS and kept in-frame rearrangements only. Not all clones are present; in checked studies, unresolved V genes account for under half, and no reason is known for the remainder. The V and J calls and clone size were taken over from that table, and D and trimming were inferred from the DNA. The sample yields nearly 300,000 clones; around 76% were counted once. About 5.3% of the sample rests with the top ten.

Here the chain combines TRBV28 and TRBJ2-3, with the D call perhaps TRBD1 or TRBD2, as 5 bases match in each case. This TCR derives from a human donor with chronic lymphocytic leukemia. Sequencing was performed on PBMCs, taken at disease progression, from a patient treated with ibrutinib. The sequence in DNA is TGTGCCAGCAGTTTATTGGGGGTTGATACGCAGTATTTT. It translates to CASSLLGVDTQYF. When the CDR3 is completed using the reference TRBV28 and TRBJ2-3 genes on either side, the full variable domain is DVKVTQSSRYLVKRTGEKVFLECVQDMDHENMFWYRQDPGLGLRLIYFSYDVKMKEKGDIPEGYSVSREKKERFSLILESASTNQTSMYLCASSLLGVDTQYFGPGTRLTVL.